Shown below are 26 T cell receptor beta chains from a single sample sequenced in a study of cytomegalovirus exposure and HLA in healthy donors. PCR primers comprised 60 Vbeta and 13 Jbeta primers. Sequenced by immunoSEQ multiplex PCR; TCRdb stores in-frame clones only, minus some. Of some 190,000 clones listed, about three quarters are singletons. The sample was PBMCs. The origin of the receptors is a man between 18 and 29 years old in good health and CMV-seronegative.

The J gene is TRBJ2-5, the V gene TRBV9, with 8 bases lining up with TRBD2. There are 14 residues in the CDR3. V was pared by 7 bases and J by 2 bases, with 7 bases of the junction left unmatched. Germline V lookup: CDR1 SGDLS, CDR2 YYNGEE. CDR3 in amino acids: CASSTGGGQETQYF. In DNA, the CDR3 is TGTGCCAGCTCGACTGGCGGGGGGCAAGAGACCCAGTACTTC.

The chain recombines TRBV6-1 with TRBJ1-1, with D unresolved. Germline-derived CDR1 and CDR2 are MNHNS and SASEGT. V shed 1 base and J shed 1 base, with 10 bases lying between them. The length of the CDR3 is 15 residues. The CDR3 DNA reads TGTGCCAGCAGTGAAGTCCCGGTACCGAACACTGAAGCTTTCTTT. This translates into CASSEVPVPNTEAFF.

The rearrangement links TRBV6-5 to TRBJ2-5; TRBD1 might be the D (6 bases). CDR3 length equals 13 residues. V lost 6 bases, J lost 5 bases, and 13 bases lay in between. Per germline, CDR1 MNHEY and CDR2 SVGAGI. The CDR3, as DNA: TGTGCCAGCAGACAGGGCTATGGGGAGACCCAGTACTTC. Its protein is CASRQGYGETQYF.

The chain links TRBV30 to TRBJ2-5; TRBD2 matches at 10 bases. The end of the DNA fits TRBJ2-7 better, so the J call may be wrong. CDR1 is GTSNPN and CDR2 is SVGIG in the germline V gene (reference sequence). The CDR3 sequence is 16 residues long. CDR3 nucleotides: TGTGCCTGGAGTGTACTAGCGGGAATGAGCTCCTACGAGCAGTACTTC. Translation gives CAWSVLAGMSSYEQYF.

V usage is TRBV2 and J usage is TRBJ2-4, with D perhaps matching TRBD2 (6 bases). Germline loops: CDR1 SNHLY, CDR2 FYNNEI. With 6 bases removed from V and 1 base from J, the gap between germline ends came to 19 bases. This CDR3 is 17 amino acids long. The CDR3 loop is CASRRDSTSGAKNIQYF. CDR3 in DNA: TGTGCCAGCAGGCGGGACTCAACCTCGGGGGCCAAAAACATTCAGTACTTC.

This chain links TRBV29-1 with TRBJ2-7, with D perhaps TRBD2 (5 bases). V lost 1 base to trimming and J lost 4 bases, with 17 bases between them. Per germline, CDR1 SQVTM and CDR2 ANQGSEA. This CDR3 is built from 15 residues. CDR3 amino acids: CSVEVLLHGRYEQYF. The CDR3 region has the DNA TGCAGCGTTGAAGTGCTACTGCATGGGAGATACGAGCAGTACTTC.

This clone was counted once. The chain recombines TRBV19 with TRBJ2-1; a weak D match, TRBD1 (5 bases). The CDR3 runs 11 residues. The germline V and J ends were trimmed by 3 bases and 13 bases, with 10 bases remaining between them. In germline, CDR1 is LNHDA, CDR2 SQIVND (reference sequence). The CDR3: CASSIQTAQFF. In nucleotides, the CDR3 is TGTGCCAGTAGTATTCAGACAGCACAGTTCTTC.

The chain uses TRBV7-6 and TRBJ2-5; a weak D match, TRBD2 (5 bases). CDR1 and CDR2 from the germline V gene are SGHVS and FNYEAQ. This CDR3 contains 14 residues. V lost 1 base and J 4 bases, leaving 10 bases between the germline ends. The CDR3: CASSLGPGVETQYF. CDR3 in DNA: TGTGCCAGCAGCTTAGGTCCCGGGGTAGAGACCCAGTACTTC.

This chain connects TRBV11-3 to TRBJ2-2; 8 nucleotides align to TRBD1. CDR1 is SGHNT and CDR2 is YENEEA in the germline V gene. CDR3 size: 19 residues. V lost 1 base to trimming and J lost 6 bases; unmatched junction nucleotides: 16. The CDR3 region is CASSLGVRGQERSAGELFF. CDR3 bases: TGTGCCAGCAGCTTAGGCGTCAGGGGGCAAGAAAGGTCCGCCGGGGAGCTGTTTTTT.

This clone was seen a single time. The J gene is TRBJ2-7, the V gene TRBV27; TRBD1 matches at 9 bases. CDR1 and CDR2 (germline): MNHEY, SMNVEV (reference sequence). The V segment lost 6 bases and the J segment 6 bases; nucleotides outside the gene matches: 15. The length of the CDR3 is 16 residues. CDR3 sequence: CASSMGQGGTGAEQYF. Written as DNA, the CDR3 is TGTGCCAGCAGCATGGGACAGGGTGGAACCGGGGCCGAGCAGTACTTC.

J is TRBJ1-6 and V is TRBV4-2; the match to TRBD1 covers 7 bases. Germline V gives CDR1 LGHNA, CDR2 YNFKEQ. This CDR3 contains 11 residues. V trimming: 4 bases; J trimming: 15 bases; junction bases outside the gene matches: 3. The CDR3 nucleotides read TGTGCCAGCAGCCCGGGGACAGACCTCCACTTT. Its translation is CASSPGTDLHF.

Comment on this clone: An end of the junction differs from the germline gene, which may be a read error. This chain connects TRBV7-9 to TRBJ2-5; the D gene is possibly TRBD2 (6 bases). The DNA matches TRBJ2-7 better at its end, which makes the J call doubtful. Germline CDR1 reads SEHNR; CDR2 reads FQNEAQ (reference sequence). The CDR3 spans 14 residues. The CDR3 sequence: CASSTQWDSHEQYF. The CDR3 DNA sequence: TGTGCCAGCAGCACACAATGGGACTCCCACGAGCAGTACTTC.

The V call is TRBV10-3, the J call TRBJ1-1; weak D call: TRBD1 (6 bases). V lost 4 bases, J lost 11 bases, and 20 bases lay in between. Germline V gives CDR1 ENHRY, CDR2 SYGVKD. CDR3 length: 14 amino acids. CDR3 coding DNA: TGTGCCATCAGTGGCCACGGGGGGGCCGAGAAGGCTTTCTTT. Its protein product is CAISGHGGAEKAFF.

The V call is TRBV4-3, the J call TRBJ1-6; possible D gene TRBD1, 5 bases. Per germline, CDR1 LGHNA and CDR2 YSLEER. V gave up 1 base and J gave up 10 bases, with 14 bases separating them. The CDR3 runs 15 residues. The CDR3, as DNA: TGCGCCAGCAGCCAAGCATCAGGGAAGGGATCACCCCTCCACTTT. This codes for CASSQASGKGSPLHF.

This chain connects TRBV6-1 to TRBJ2-2, with 7 positions matching TRBD1. The germline V gene encodes CDR1 MNHNS and CDR2 SASEGT. V shed 3 bases and J 1 base; nucleotides not matched to a gene: 11. The length of the CDR3 is 18 residues. The CDR3 coding sequence is TGTGCCAGCAGTGATCCCAACGACAGGGCCTTGAACACCGGGGAGCTGTTTTTT. Amino acid sequence: CASSDPNDRALNTGELFF.

V is TRBV30 and J is TRBJ1-5, with D possibly matching TRBD1 (6 bases). V was trimmed by 6 bases and J by 3 bases, leaving 15 bases between them. Germline V gene lookup returns CDR1 GTSNPN and CDR2 SVGIG (reference sequence). CDR3 length: 14 residues. CDR3 loop: CACNTGPSNQPQHF. CDR3 nucleotides: TGTGCCTGTAACACAGGGCCATCCAATCAGCCCCAGCATTTT.

The rearrangement joins TRBV5-4 to TRBJ2-7, with 7 bases lining up with TRBD2. There are 15 residues in the CDR3. Germline assignment: CDR1 SGHNT and CDR2 YYREEE (reference sequence). V lost 4 bases, J lost 0 bases, and 7 bases stayed unmatched. The CDR3 sequence is CASSPGGPASYEQYF. For the CDR3, the DNA is TGTGCCAGCAGCCCGGGGGGACCCGCCTCCTACGAGCAGTACTTC.

This clone was observed a few times. The V and J genes are TRBV15 and TRBJ2-7; D remains unclear. This CDR3 has 14 amino acids. With 0 bases removed from V and 5 bases from J, the gap between germline ends came to 11 bases. In germline, CDR1 is LNHNV, CDR2 YYDKDF (reference sequence). The CDR3 DNA reads TGTGCCACCAGCAGAGACAGGAAGGATCACGAGCAGTACTTC. It encodes CATSRDRKDHEQYF.

The chain combines TRBV4-3 with TRBJ2-5; TRBD2 aligns across 11 bases. This CDR3 contains 16 residues. Looked up from germline, CDR1 is LGHNA and CDR2 is YSLEER. The V and J ends lost 3 bases and 4 bases, in that order; junction bases with no gene match: 7. The DNA of the CDR3 is TGCGCCAGCAGCCAGGCGACTAGCGGGGTTCTAGAGACCCAGTACTTC. It yields the protein CASSQATSGVLETQYF.

This clone was seen a few times. The genes are TRBV19 and TRBJ2-7; D remains ambiguous. Trimming removed 7 bases from V and 0 bases from J, with 13 bases in between. The CDR3 contains 14 residues. In germline, CDR1 is LNHDA, CDR2 SQIVND (reference sequence). The CDR3 nucleotides read TGTGCCAGTAAACAGCAAATTAGCTCCTACGAGCAGTACTTC. Translation gives CASKQQISSYEQYF.

The chain carries TRBV15 and TRBJ1-4, with 11 bases that match TRBD1. The length of the CDR3 is 15 residues. Germline CDR1 reads LNHNV; CDR2 reads YYDKDF (reference sequence). The trim removed 1 base at V and 8 bases at J, leaving 3 bases unmatched. CDR3 bases: TGTGCCACCAGCAGAGCCCGGACAGGGGGCGAAAAACTGTTTTTT. Protein sequence: CATSRARTGGEKLFF.

This chain uses TRBV7-9 with TRBJ2-1, with D unresolved. CDR1 is SEHNR and CDR2 is FQNEAQ in the germline V gene (reference sequence). CDR3 length: 14 residues. The V gene lost 5 bases and the J gene lost 5 bases, with 13 bases spanning the gap. The CDR3 coding sequence is TGTGCCAGCAGCCTCTTCACTACCGACAATGAGCAGTTCTTC. Its translation: CASSLFTTDNEQFF.

The chain has TRBV7-8 and TRBJ2-1, with 7 bases fitting TRBD2. Per germline, CDR1 SGHVS and CDR2 FQNEAQ. The CDR3 spans 15 residues. Trimming at V came to 5 bases and at J to 10 bases, leaving 14 bases not matched to a gene. The CDR3 is CASSLLGGSFDEQFF. The DNA of the CDR3 is TGTGCCAGCAGCCTATTAGGCGGGAGCTTTGACGAGCAGTTCTTC. Based on the CDR3 plus reference TRBV7-8 and TRBJ2-1, the full variable domain is GAGVSQSPRYKVAKRGQDVALRCDPISGHVSLFWYQQALGQGPEFLTYFQNEAQLDKSGLPSDRFFAERPEGSVSTLKIQRTQQEDSAVYLCASSLLGGSFDEQFFGPGTRLTVL.

V is TRBV7-2 and J is TRBJ2-1, with D perhaps matching TRBD1 (6 bases). V was trimmed by 4 bases and J by 5 bases, leaving 15 bases between them. CDR3 length: 15 residues. Germline V lookup: CDR1 SGHTA, CDR2 FQGNSA. CDR3 in DNA: TGTGCCAGCAGCTCGCCCATGACAGGCAACAATGAGCAGTTCTTC. The encoded protein is CASSSPMTGNNEQFF.

This clone was observed a few times. The junction differs from germline at one of its ends, possibly a read error. The chain joins TRBV7-9 to TRBJ2-3; 8 positions agree with TRBD2. This CDR3 region has 17 residues. Germline assignment: CDR1 SEHNR and CDR2 FQNEAQ (reference sequence). CDR3 nucleotide sequence: TGTTCCAGCAGCTTCCCCAACCAGCGGGGGAGCACAGATACGCAGTATTTT. It codes for CSSSFPNQRGSTDTQYF.

This chain's CDR3 is CASSQEEVTGGFYEQYF. The CDR3 region has the DNA TGCGCCAGCAGCCAAGAAGAGGTGACAGGGGGGTTCTACGAGCAGTACTTC. The V gene is TRBV4-1, the J gene TRBJ2-7; 9 nucleotides line up with TRBD1. The CDR3 contains 17 residues. Trimming at V came to 0 bases and at J to 3 bases, leaving 9 bases not matched to a gene. Germline loops: CDR1 MGHRA, CDR2 YSYEKL.